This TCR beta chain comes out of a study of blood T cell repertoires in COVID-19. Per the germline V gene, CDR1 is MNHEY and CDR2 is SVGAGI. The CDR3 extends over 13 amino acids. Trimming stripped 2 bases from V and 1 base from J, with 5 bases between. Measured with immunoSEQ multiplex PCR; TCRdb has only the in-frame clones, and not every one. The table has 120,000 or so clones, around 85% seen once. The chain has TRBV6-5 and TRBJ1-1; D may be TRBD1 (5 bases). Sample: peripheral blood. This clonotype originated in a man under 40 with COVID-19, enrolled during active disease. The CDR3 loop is CASSYDRNTEAFF. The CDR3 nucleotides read TGTGCCAGCAGTTACGACAGGAACACTGAAGCTTTCTTT.